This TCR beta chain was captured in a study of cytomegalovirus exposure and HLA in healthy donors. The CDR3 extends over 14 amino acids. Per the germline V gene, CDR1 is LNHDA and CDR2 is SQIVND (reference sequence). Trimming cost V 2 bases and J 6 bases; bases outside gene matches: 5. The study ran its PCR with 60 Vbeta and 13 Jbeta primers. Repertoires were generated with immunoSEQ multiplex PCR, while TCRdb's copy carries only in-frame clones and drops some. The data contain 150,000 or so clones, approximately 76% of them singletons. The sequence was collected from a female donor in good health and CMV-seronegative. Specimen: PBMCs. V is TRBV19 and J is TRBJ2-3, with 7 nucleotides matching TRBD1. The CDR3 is CASSIRGLGDTQYF. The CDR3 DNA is TGTGCCAGTAGTATAAGGGGGCTCGGGGATACGCAGTATTTT.